This TCR beta chain was found in a study of molecular identifiers for immune sequencing clone quantification. At the level of the study: Within a replicate experiment, RNA obtained from either around 20,000 or 100,000 naive CD8 cells was divided into five aliquots, and four of those aliquots were then sequenced. Whole-study results and caveats: The share of molecules held by clones above 20 RNA copies was over 98% in effector cells and under 1% in naive cells. Identical TCR molecules sharing a barcode could underestimate highly expanded clone sizes.

TCRdb reprocessed the PCR reads via MiXCR and lists one record per CDR3 protein. The sample lists 70,000 to 95,000 distinct CDR3 sequences, 15% to 20% seen once, with roughly 0.85% in the top ten. To note about this clonotype: Its specificity is not known. One base away lies a much larger clone, so this may be a sequencing read error.

V dropped 2 bases and J dropped 8 bases, with 20 bases sitting between them. The CDR3 covers 15 residues. CDR1 is DFQATT, CDR2 SNEGSKA, per germline (reference sequence). The clonotype comes from a human donor in good health. Some libraries in this study had Jurkat cell RNA spiked in. Sequenced input: naive CD8+ T cells from blood, with Jurkat cell RNA spiked in. Stated subset: FACS-sorted CD8+CD4-CCR7+CD45RA+ naive T cells. V is TRBV20-1 and J is TRBJ2-3; a possible D gene is TRBD2 (6 bases). The CDR3 protein is CSARMASDSSGTQYF. CDR3 bases: TGCAGTGCTAGAATGGCTAGCGATTCCTCAGGTACGCAGTATTTT.